This TCR beta chain comes out of a study of beta chain features in type 1 diabetes. General study findings and limits: Type 1 diabetes patients showed a moderate but significant shortening of TCRB CDR3s in all four CD4+ subsets.

The investigators reverse transcribed all of the isolated RNA, so they sequenced expressed TCRB transcripts. Produced via immunoSEQ multiplex PCR; TCRdb's table is partial and in-frame only. The sample lists 900,000 or so clones, about a sixth occurring once. Germline CDR1 and CDR2: SGHRS and YFSETQ. J lost 0 bases, V lost 4 bases, and 5 bases had no gene match. CDR3 length: 16 amino acids. This clone turned up a few times. Antigen specificity is unknown. The chain has TRBV5-1 and TRBJ2-3; 10 bases map to TRBD2. The sequencing sample was made of naive CD4+ T cells from blood. This sequence originates from a woman under 30 in good health. The DNA for the CDR3 is TGCGCCAGCAGCATAGGACTAGCGGATAGCACAGATACGCAGTATTTT. Its protein is CASSIGLADSTDTQYF.